Listed here are 25 T cell receptor beta chains from one sample, sequenced in a study of control samples from healthy donors and cancer patients. Method: immunoSEQ multiplex PCR; TCRdb's copy keeps in-frame clones and lacks some. The sample has about 190,000 clones; roughly nine tenths are singletons. The sequenced sample consisted of blood. The receptors derive from a man in his thirties or forties in good health.

The chain uses TRBV18 and TRBJ2-1, with D uncertain. The CDR3 covers 14 residues. V was shortened by 0 bases and J by 3 bases, with 6 bases between the two germline ends. CDR1 and CDR2 from the germline V gene are KGHSH and LQKENI. The CDR3 sequence: CASSPPFGYNEQFF. Here the CDR3 DNA reads TGTGCCAGCTCACCACCTTTCGGCTACAATGAGCAGTTCTTC.

This chain links TRBV6-5 with TRBJ1-6; D gene uncertain. CDR3 length: 16 amino acids. The V end lost 0 bases, the J end lost 4 bases, and 10 bases lay between the germline ends. Germline CDR1 MNHEY, CDR2 SVGAGI. The CDR3 sequence is CASSYSQTDYNSPLHF. The CDR3 DNA follows: TGTGCCAGCAGTTACTCACAGACTGATTATAATTCACCCCTCCACTTT.

The J gene is TRBJ1-1, the V gene TRBV11-2; D is ambiguous. Trimming took 1 base from V and 0 from J, leaving 6 bases between them. The CDR3 covers 14 residues. Germline V gives CDR1 SGHAT, CDR2 FQNNGV. The CDR3 DNA is TGTGCCAGCAGCTTAGTGGGCATGAACACTGAAGCTTTCTTT. This translates into CASSLVGMNTEAFF.

V and J are TRBV7-9 and TRBJ1-5; D is perhaps TRBD1 (5 bases). V lost 2 bases and J 0 bases, leaving 8 bases between the germline ends. The CDR3 runs 15 residues. Germline CDR1 is SEHNR and CDR2 is FQNEAQ (reference sequence). The CDR3 here is CASSLQGLSNQPQHF. The CDR3 region has the DNA TGTGCCAGCAGCTTACAGGGCCTTAGCAATCAGCCCCAGCATTTT.

The CDR3 spells CASGSDRENEKLFF. DNA for the CDR3: TGTGCTAGTGGGTCGGACAGGGAGAATGAAAAACTGTTTTTT. This chain uses TRBV12-5 with TRBJ1-4, with 8 positions matching TRBD1. J gave up 5 bases and V 6 bases, and 5 bases lay outside the gene matches. In germline, CDR1 is LGHNT, CDR2 FRNRAP. This CDR3 contains 14 residues.

The chain carries TRBV18 and TRBJ1-2; a weak D match, TRBD1 (5 bases). V lost 2 bases to trimming and J lost 6 bases, with 10 bases between them. The CDR3 is made up of 13 amino acids. Per the germline V gene, CDR1 is KGHSH and CDR2 is LQKENI. For the CDR3, the DNA is TGTGCCAGCTCACCAGGCAGGGATAATGGCTACACCTTC. Amino acid sequence: CASSPGRDNGYTF.

The J gene is TRBJ2-3, the V gene TRBV5-1; TRBD1 aligns across 8 bases. The CDR3 covers 19 residues. Losses at the gene ends were 0 bases for V and 0 bases for J; bases not matched to a gene: 12. Germline CDR1 is SGHRS and CDR2 is YFSETQ. The CDR3 here is CASSLDRTGTKVSTDTQYF. The CDR3 nucleotides are TGCGCCAGCAGCTTGGACAGGACAGGGACGAAAGTTAGCACAGATACGCAGTATTTT.

The chain recombines TRBV29-1 with TRBJ2-1; 11 positions match TRBD2. The CDR3 has 12 amino acids. V was pared by 7 bases and J by 7 bases, with 3 bases of the junction left unmatched. Per the germline V gene, CDR1 is SQVTM and CDR2 is ANQGSEA. The CDR3 protein is CSELAGGNEQFF. The CDR3 region has the DNA TGCAGCGAGTTAGCGGGGGGGAATGAGCAGTTCTTC.

The gene calls are TRBV29-1 and TRBJ1-2; D call uncertain. Germline lookup yields CDR1 SQVTM and CDR2 ANQGSEA. The CDR3 is 12 residues long. Trimming shortened V by 2 bases and J by 1 base, and 5 bases separated the two germline ends. The CDR3 loop is CSVERGNYGYTF. DNA for the CDR3: TGCAGCGTTGAACGGGGTAACTATGGCTACACCTTC.

Written as DNA, the CDR3 is TGTGCCAGCAGTTTACACGCAAACAATGAGCAGTTCTTC. Translation: CASSLHANNEQFF. The genes are TRBV12-3 or TRBV12-4 and TRBJ2-1, with D hard to call. Between the trimmed V and J ends, which lost 2 bases and 5 bases, there was a span of 7 bases. The CDR3 runs 13 residues.

The chain recombines TRBV7-9 with TRBJ1-1; D remains unclear. This CDR3 region has 16 residues. Trimming stripped 6 bases from V and 2 bases from J, with 19 bases between. Germline CDR1 SEHNR, CDR2 FQNEAQ (reference sequence). Here the CDR3 DNA reads TGTGCCAGCAGGGGCCCAACTACCGGGCCAAACACTGAAGCTTTCTTT. The encoded protein is CASRGPTTGPNTEAFF.

The chain combines TRBV7-9 with TRBJ1-5; D is possibly TRBD1 (5 bases). Deletions cut 0 bases from V and 7 bases from J, with 13 bases between. The CDR3 has 15 amino acids. In germline, CDR1 is SEHNR, CDR2 FQNEAQ (reference sequence). CDR3 DNA: TGTGCCAGCAGCTTAGCTGGGGGGGGTGACCAGCCCCAGCATTTT. Its protein is CASSLAGGGDQPQHF. The variable domain in full, completed from reference TRBV7-9 and TRBJ1-5, reads DTGVSQNPRHKITKRGQNVTFRCDPISEHNRLYWYRQTLGQGPEFLTYFQNEAQLEKSRLLSDRFSAERPKGSFSTLEIQRTEQGDSAMYLCASSLAGGGDQPQHFGDGTRLSIL.

The rearrangement uses TRBV11-2 and TRBJ1-1; 7 bases fit TRBD1. This CDR3 is 15 amino acids long. Trimming at V came to 5 bases and at J to 0 bases, leaving 6 bases not matched to a gene. Germline lookup yields CDR1 SGHAT and CDR2 FQNNGV. The CDR3 is CASSPAGQLNTEAFF. The CDR3 DNA is TGTGCCAGCAGCCCTGCGGGACAGCTGAACACTGAAGCTTTCTTT.

The V call is TRBV5-1, the J call TRBJ1-5, with D possibly TRBD1 on 6 matching bases. V lost 5 bases and J 4 bases, leaving 13 bases between the germline ends. The CDR3 loop spans 14 amino acids. CDR1 is SGHRS and CDR2 is YFSETQ in the germline V gene. CDR3 in amino acids: CASSAGTLNQPQHF. DNA for the CDR3: TGCGCCAGCAGTGCCGGGACATTGAATCAGCCCCAGCATTTT.

The chain couples TRBV7-6 to TRBJ1-1, with D possibly matching TRBD1 (5 bases). The CDR3 spans 13 residues. Trimming removed 5 bases at V and 11 bases at J, with 18 bases between. Germline-derived CDR1 and CDR2 are SGHVS and FNYEAQ. CDR3 loop: CASSPSDRYPAFF. The CDR3 region has the DNA TGTGCCAGCAGCCCCTCCGACAGATACCCGGCTTTCTTT.

V is TRBV18 and J is TRBJ2-7; weak D call: TRBD1 (6 bases). The germline V gene encodes CDR1 KGHSH and CDR2 LQKENI. V lost 0 bases and J 6 bases, leaving 9 bases between the germline ends. The CDR3 consists of 13 residues. CDR3 sequence reads: CASSPPQGREQYF. The DNA for the CDR3 is TGTGCCAGCTCACCACCGCAGGGGCGCGAGCAGTACTTC.

This clone was observed a single time. This chain links TRBV6-1 with TRBJ2-7; TRBD1 matches at 9 bases. Germline trimming cut 2 bases from V and 0 bases from J; bases unmatched to any gene: 5. This CDR3 is 16 amino acids long. Germline assignment: CDR1 MNHNS and CDR2 SASEGT. This CDR3 reads CASSESGQGLSYEQYF. In nucleotides, the CDR3 is TGTGCCAGCAGTGAATCGGGACAGGGACTCTCCTACGAGCAGTACTTC.

The chain has TRBV30 and TRBJ1-1, with 10 bases identical to TRBD1. CDR1 is GTSNPN, CDR2 SVGIG, per germline (reference sequence). The CDR3 spans 16 residues. The V segment lost 2 bases and the J segment 5 bases; nucleotides outside the gene matches: 11. CDR3 DNA sequence: TGTGCCTGGAGTATACGGGACAGGGGCACTGGAACTGAAGCTTTCTTT. This translates into CAWSIRDRGTGTEAFF.

V usage is TRBV27 and J usage is TRBJ1-2; D unresolved. Trimming removed 6 bases from V and 3 bases from J, with 14 bases in between. The germline gives CDR1 MNHEY, CDR2 SMNVEV (reference sequence). The CDR3 extends over 14 amino acids. Here the CDR3 reads CASSKGRRDYGYTF. The CDR3 nucleotides read TGTGCCAGCAGCAAAGGACGGCGTGACTATGGCTACACCTTC.

V is TRBV5-1 and J is TRBJ1-5; D is uncertain. The CDR3 runs to 15 residues. Germline V gene sequence: CDR1 SGHRS, CDR2 YFSETQ. Trimming cost V 1 base and J 4 bases, with 12 bases left between them. The CDR3 reads CASSLTGVPNQPQHF. The CDR3 bases are TGCGCCAGCAGCTTGACTGGGGTCCCTAATCAGCCCCAGCATTTT.

The chain couples TRBV4-1 to TRBJ1-1; D is undetermined. V was trimmed by 1 base and J by 2 bases, leaving 5 bases between them. The CDR3 is 13 amino acids. Germline loops: CDR1 MGHRA, CDR2 YSYEKL. The CDR3 DNA sequence: TGCGCCAGCAGCCAAGTAGACAACACTGAAGCTTTCTTT. This gives the protein CASSQVDNTEAFF.

V gene TRBV5-6 combines with J gene TRBJ2-6, with TRBD1 as a possible D gene (6 bases). The CDR3 has 16 residues. The V gene's germline CDR1 is SGHDT and CDR2 YYEEEE. V was cut by 4 bases and J by 2 bases, with 13 bases left in between. The CDR3 bases are TGTGCCAGCAGCCCGCTCAGGGGTACTGGGGCCAACGTCCTGACTTTC. This codes for CASSPLRGTGANVLTF.

This clone was recorded once. The CDR3 here is CASSVDKGRSGANVLTF. In DNA, the CDR3 is TGTGCCAGCAGCGTAGATAAGGGGCGCTCTGGGGCCAACGTCCTGACTTTC. The chain joins TRBV9 to TRBJ2-6, with D perhaps matching TRBD1 (5 bases). Germline V gene sequence: CDR1 SGDLS, CDR2 YYNGEE. The V end was cut by 0 bases, the J end by 0 bases, with 10 bases between. The CDR3 runs to 17 residues.

The chain recombines TRBV3-1 (or the pseudogene TRBV3-2) with TRBJ1-3; D possibly corresponds to TRBD1 (6 bases). Germline V gives CDR1 LGHDT, CDR2 YNNKEL (reference sequence). This CDR3 region has 17 residues. V was cut by 4 bases and J by 0 bases, with 16 bases left in between. CDR3 in amino acids: CASSRNGGRSSGNTIYF. The DNA for the CDR3 is TGTGCCAGCAGCCGTAATGGGGGCCGAAGCTCTGGAAACACCATATATTTT.

The chain recombines TRBV19 with TRBJ1-2; 8 bases align to TRBD1. The CDR3 runs 14 residues. Trimming cost V 4 bases and J 8 bases; bases outside gene matches: 9. CDR1 LNHDA and CDR2 SQIVND come from the germline V gene (reference sequence). CDR3 amino acids: CASSNTQGVDGYTF. The CDR3 DNA is TGTGCCAGTAGTAACACACAGGGGGTCGACGGCTACACCTTC.